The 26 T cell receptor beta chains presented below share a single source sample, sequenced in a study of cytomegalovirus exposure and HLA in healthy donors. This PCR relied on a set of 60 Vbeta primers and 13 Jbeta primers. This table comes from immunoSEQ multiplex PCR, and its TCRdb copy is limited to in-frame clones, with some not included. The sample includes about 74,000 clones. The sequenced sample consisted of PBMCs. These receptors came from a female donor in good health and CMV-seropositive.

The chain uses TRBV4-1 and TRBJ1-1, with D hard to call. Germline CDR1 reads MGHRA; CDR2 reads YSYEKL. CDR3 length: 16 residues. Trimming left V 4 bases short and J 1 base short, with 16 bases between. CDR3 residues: CASSRFWREPNTEAFF. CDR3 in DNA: TGCGCCAGCAGCCGATTTTGGAGGGAACCGAACACTGAAGCTTTCTTT.

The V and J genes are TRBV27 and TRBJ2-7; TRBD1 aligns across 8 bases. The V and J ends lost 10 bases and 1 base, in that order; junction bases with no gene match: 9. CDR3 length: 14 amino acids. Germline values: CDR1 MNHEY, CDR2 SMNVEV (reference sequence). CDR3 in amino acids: CATKVGQASYEQYF. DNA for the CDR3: TGTGCCACCAAAGTGGGACAGGCATCCTACGAGCAGTACTTC.

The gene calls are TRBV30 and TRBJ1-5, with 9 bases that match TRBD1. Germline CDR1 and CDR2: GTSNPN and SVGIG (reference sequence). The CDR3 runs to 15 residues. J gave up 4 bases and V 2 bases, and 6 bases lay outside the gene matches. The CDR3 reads CAWSTTGTGNQPQHF. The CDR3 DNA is TGTGCCTGGAGTACCACCGGGACAGGGAATCAGCCCCAGCATTTT.

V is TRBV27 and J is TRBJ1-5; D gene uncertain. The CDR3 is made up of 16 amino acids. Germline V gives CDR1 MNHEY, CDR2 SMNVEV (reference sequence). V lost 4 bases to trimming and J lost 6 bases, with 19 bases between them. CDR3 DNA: TGTGCCAGCAGTTCCGCTGGCCTTAGTTCGGGTCAGCCCCAGCATTTT. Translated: CASSSAGLSSGQPQHF.

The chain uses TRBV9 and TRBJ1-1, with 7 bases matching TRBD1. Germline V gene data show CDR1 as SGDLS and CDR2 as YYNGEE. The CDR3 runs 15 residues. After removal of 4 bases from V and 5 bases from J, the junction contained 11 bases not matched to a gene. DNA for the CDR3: TGTGCCAGCAGCCCCCGACAGGGCCCGATTACTGAAGCTTTCTTT. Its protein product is CASSPRQGPITEAFF.

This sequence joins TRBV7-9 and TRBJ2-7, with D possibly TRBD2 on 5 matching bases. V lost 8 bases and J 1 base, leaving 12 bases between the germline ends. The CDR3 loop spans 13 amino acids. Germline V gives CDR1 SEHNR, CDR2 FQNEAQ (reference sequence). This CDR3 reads CASLSSGSYEQYF. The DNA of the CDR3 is TGTGCCAGCCTCTCCTCGGGGTCCTACGAGCAGTACTTC.

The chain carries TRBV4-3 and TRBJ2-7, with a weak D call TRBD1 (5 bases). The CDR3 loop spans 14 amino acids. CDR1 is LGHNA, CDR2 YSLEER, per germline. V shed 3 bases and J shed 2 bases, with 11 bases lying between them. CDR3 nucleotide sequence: TGCGCCAGCAGCCAGGGGCTAACACCCTACGAGCAGTACTTC. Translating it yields CASSQGLTPYEQYF.

CDR3 coding DNA: TGTGCCAGCAGCTTGTGGCCGACTAGCATCACCGGGGAGCTGTTTTTT. Translating it yields CASSLWPTSITGELFF. The chain links TRBV5-8 to TRBJ2-2; TRBD2 matches 7 bases. This CDR3 comprises 16 residues. Trimming at V came to 1 base and at J to 4 bases, leaving 7 bases not matched to a gene. Germline V lookup: CDR1 SGHTS, CDR2 YDEGEE.

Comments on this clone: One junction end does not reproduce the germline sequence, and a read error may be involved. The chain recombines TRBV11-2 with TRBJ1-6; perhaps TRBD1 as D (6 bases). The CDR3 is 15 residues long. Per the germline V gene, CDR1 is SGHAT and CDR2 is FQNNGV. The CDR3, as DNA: TGTGTCAGCAGCTTTGATATGGGGGCTAATTCACCCCTCCACTTT. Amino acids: CVSSFDMGANSPLHF. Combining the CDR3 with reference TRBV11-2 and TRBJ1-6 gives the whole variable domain EAGVAQSPRYKIIEKRQSVAFWCNPISGHATLYWYQQILGQGPKLLIQFQNNGVVDDSQLPKDRFSAERLKGVDSTLKIQPAKLEDSAVYLCVSSFDMGANSPLHFGNGTRLTVT.

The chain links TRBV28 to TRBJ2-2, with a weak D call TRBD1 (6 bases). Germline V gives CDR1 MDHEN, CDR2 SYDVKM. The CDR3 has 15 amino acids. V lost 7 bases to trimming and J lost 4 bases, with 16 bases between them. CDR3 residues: CASNPHRAGTGELFF. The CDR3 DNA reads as TGTGCCAGCAACCCCCACAGGGCGGGCACCGGGGAGCTGTTTTTT.

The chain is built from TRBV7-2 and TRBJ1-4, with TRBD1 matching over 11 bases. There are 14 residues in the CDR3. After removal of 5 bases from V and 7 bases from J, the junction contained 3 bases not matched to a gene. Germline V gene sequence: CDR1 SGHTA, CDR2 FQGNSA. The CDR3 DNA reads TGTGCCAGCAGCAAGGGACAGGGGGGTGAAAAACTGTTTTTT. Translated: CASSKGQGGEKLFF.

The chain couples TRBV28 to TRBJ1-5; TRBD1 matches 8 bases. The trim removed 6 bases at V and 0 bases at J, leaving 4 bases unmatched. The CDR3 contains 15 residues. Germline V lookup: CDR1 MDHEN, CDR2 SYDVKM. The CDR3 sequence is CASRGTGPSNQPQHF. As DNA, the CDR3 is TGTGCCAGCAGGGGGACAGGCCCTAGCAATCAGCCCCAGCATTTT.

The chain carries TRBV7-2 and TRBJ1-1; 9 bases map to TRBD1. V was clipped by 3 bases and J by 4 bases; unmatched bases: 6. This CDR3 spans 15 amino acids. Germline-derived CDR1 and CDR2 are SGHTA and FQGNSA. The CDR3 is CASSFDRGGTTEAFF. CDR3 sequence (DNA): TGTGCCAGCAGCTTCGACAGGGGGGGGACCACTGAAGCTTTCTTT.

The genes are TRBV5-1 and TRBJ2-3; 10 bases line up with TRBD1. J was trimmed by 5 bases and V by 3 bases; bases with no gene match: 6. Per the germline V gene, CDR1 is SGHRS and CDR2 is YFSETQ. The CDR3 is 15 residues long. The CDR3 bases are TGCGCCAGCAGCTATTACGGGACAGGGGTAGATACGCAGTATTTT. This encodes CASSYYGTGVDTQYF. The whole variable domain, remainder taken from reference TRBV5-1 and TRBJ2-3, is KAGVTQTPRYLIKTRGQQVTLSCSPISGHRSVSWYQQTPGQGLQFLFEYFSETQRNKGNFPGRFSGRQFSNSRSEMNVSTLELGDSALYLCASSYYGTGVDTQYFGPGTRLTVL.

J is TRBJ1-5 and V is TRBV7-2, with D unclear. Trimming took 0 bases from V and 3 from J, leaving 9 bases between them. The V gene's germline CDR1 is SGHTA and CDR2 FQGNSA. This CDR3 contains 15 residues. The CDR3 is CASSLAPGLNQPQHF. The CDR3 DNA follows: TGTGCCAGCAGCTTAGCTCCGGGTCTCAATCAGCCCCAGCATTTT.

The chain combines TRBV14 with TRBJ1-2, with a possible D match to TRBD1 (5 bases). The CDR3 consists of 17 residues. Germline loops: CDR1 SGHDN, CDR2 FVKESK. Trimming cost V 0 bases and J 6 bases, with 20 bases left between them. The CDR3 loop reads CASSQDARGREGDGYTF. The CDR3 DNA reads TGTGCCAGCAGCCAAGATGCTCGCGGCAGGGAAGGTGATGGCTACACCTTC. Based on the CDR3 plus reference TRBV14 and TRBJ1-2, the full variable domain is EAGVTQFPSHSVIEKGQTVTLRCDPISGHDNLYWYRRVMGKEIKFLLHFVKESKQDESGMPNNRFLAERTGGTYSTLKVQPAELEDSGVYFCASSQDARGREGDGYTFGSGTRLTVV.

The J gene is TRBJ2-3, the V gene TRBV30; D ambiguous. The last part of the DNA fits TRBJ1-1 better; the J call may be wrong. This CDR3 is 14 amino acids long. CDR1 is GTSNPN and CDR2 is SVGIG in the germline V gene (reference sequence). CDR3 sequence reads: CAWSRPTGGTEAFF. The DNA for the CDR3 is TGTGCCTGGTCGAGGCCCACTGGAGGCACTGAAGCTTTCTTT.

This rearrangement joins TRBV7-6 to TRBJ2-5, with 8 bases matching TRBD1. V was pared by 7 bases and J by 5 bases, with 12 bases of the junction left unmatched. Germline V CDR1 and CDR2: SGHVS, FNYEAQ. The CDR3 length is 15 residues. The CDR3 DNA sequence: TGTGCCAGCAACAAAGGACAGGGAGGACGTGAGACCCAGTACTTC. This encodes CASNKGQGGRETQYF.

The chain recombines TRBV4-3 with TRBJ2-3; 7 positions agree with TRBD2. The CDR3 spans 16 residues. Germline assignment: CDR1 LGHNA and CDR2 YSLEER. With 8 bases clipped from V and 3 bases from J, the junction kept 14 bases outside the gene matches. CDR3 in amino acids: CASARGRERATDTQYF. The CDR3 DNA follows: TGCGCCAGCGCCCGAGGGCGGGAGAGGGCAACAGATACGCAGTATTTT.

The CDR3 DNA reads as TGCGCCAGCAGCCAAGGGGCTCAGGGTAGAAATGAAAAACTGTTTTTT. This codes for CASSQGAQGRNEKLFF. This sequence joins TRBV4-3 and TRBJ1-4, with D possibly being TRBD1 (5 bases). There are 16 residues in the CDR3. Looked up from germline, CDR1 is LGHNA and CDR2 is YSLEER. V gave up 1 base and J gave up 5 bases, with 14 bases separating them.

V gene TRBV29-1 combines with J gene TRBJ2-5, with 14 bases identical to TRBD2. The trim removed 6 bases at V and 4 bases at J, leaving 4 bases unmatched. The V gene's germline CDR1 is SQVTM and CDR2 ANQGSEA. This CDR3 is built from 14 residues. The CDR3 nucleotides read TGCAGCGTGGGGACTAGCGGGAGAGGAGAGACCCAGTACTTC. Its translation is CSVGTSGRGETQYF.

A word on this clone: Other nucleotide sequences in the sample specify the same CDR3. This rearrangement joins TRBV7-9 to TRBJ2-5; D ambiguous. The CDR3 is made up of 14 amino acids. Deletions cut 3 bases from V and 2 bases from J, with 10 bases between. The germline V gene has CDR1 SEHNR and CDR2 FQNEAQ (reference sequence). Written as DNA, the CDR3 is TGTGCCAGCAGCTTTGGGCAGATGCAAGAGACCCAGTACTTC. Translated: CASSFGQMQETQYF.

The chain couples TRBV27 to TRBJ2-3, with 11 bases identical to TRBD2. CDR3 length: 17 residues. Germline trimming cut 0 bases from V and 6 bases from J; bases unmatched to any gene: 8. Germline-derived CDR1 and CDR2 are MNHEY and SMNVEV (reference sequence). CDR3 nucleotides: TGTGCCAGCAGTTTATCGGAACTAGCGGGAGATATGGATACGCAGTATTTT. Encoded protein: CASSLSELAGDMDTQYF.

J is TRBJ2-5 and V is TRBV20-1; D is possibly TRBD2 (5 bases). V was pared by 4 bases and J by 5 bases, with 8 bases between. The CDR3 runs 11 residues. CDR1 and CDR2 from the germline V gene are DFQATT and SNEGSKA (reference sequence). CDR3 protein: CSAMRGETQYF. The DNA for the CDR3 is TGCAGTGCTATGAGAGGGGAGACCCAGTACTTC.

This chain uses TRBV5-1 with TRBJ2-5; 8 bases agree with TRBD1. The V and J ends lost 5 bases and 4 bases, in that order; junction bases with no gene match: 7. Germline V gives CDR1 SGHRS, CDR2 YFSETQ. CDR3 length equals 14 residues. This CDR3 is CASSWTGLGETQYF. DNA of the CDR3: TGCGCCAGCAGTTGGACAGGGCTGGGAGAGACCCAGTACTTC.

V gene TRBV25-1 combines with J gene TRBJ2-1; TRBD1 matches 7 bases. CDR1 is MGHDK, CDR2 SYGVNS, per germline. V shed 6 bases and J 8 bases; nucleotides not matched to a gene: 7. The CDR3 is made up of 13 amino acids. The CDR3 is CASSLRQGDEQFF. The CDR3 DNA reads TGTGCCAGCAGCCTGAGACAGGGCGATGAGCAGTTCTTC.